The sequence of this T cell receptor (beta chain) was determined in a study of T cell responses to AZD1222 COVID-19 vaccine. The CDR3 consists of 14 residues. Germline CDR1 MNHEY, CDR2 SMNVEV (reference sequence). V gave up 6 bases and J gave up 5 bases, with 14 bases separating them. Measured with immunoSEQ multiplex PCR; TCRdb has only the in-frame clones, and not every one. The table lists 100,000 to 110,000 clones, around 90% of them singletons. The source of this sequence is an adult in good health. This specimen was peripheral blood, taken on day 0 of AZD1222 vaccination. The chain has TRBV27 and TRBJ2-1, with D perhaps TRBD2 (6 bases). The chain's CDR3 is CASRRDSPNNEQFF. DNA for the CDR3: TGTGCCAGCAGACGGGACTCCCCGAACAATGAGCAGTTCTTC.